This T cell receptor (beta chain) was captured in a study of blood T cell repertoires in COVID-19. The CDR3 totals 17 residues. The germline V and J ends were trimmed by 10 bases and 0 bases, with 21 bases remaining between them. The germline gives CDR1 LNHDA, CDR2 SQIVND (reference sequence). How the authors handled the data: Reference gene primer amplification in the assay estimated nucleated cell counts. This table comes from immunoSEQ multiplex PCR, and its TCRdb copy is limited to in-frame clones, with some not included. V, J and clone size were drawn from that table, and D and trimming were deduced from the DNA. The sample lists about 64,000 clones, about 88% occurring once.

The receptor's source is a man in his sixties or seventies with acute or convalescent COVID-19. The chain combines TRBV19 with TRBJ2-2; a possible D gene is TRBD1 (6 bases). Sequenced sample: peripheral blood. The CDR3 bases are TGTGCCACCAGGGGTGGGTTTCTGGGATCGAACACCGGGGAGCTGTTTTTT. Translating it yields CATRGGFLGSNTGELFF.